The clone carrying this TCR beta chain was found a few times. Antigen: not known. This sample stems from a study of OX40 agonist ivuxolimab in advanced cancers. Study background: A diagnosis of hepatocellular carcinoma, melanoma, renal cell or head and neck cancer was present in dose-escalation patients. Mean age around 60 years, range roughly 23 to 79; roughly 82% male.

Germline CDR1 reads GTSNPN; CDR2 reads SVGIG (reference sequence). Unmatched junction bases numbered 6, after V lost 1 base and J lost 1 base. The CDR3 length is 15 residues. TCRdb keeps only in-frame clones here, not all; method: immunoSEQ multiplex PCR. Counted here are tens of thousands of clones, about 90% occurring once; the ten biggest clones make up around 2.7%. Overall study results and limits: Specificity for antigen went undetermined in the expanded peripheral T cells.

The specimen was CD4+ or CD8+ T cells sorted from blood, collected in a trial of the OX40 agonist ivuxolimab. This TCR came from an adult with an advanced solid tumor such as melanoma, head and neck, liver or kidney cancer. This sequence joins TRBV30 and TRBJ1-1; 7 bases match TRBD1. The CDR3 region is CAWSATTGRNTEAFF. The DNA for the CDR3 is TGTGCCTGGAGTGCTACGACAGGGAGGAACACTGAAGCTTTCTTT.